The 27 T cell receptor beta chains below were found in one sample sequenced in a study of T cell repertoires in cytomegalovirus infection. TCRdb redid the calling of the reads with MiXCR, one entry per CDR3 protein. The data contain 150,000 to 200,000 distinct CDR3 sequences, 28% of them singletons. Sample: PBMCs. The receptor set was obtained from a human donor in good health (CMV status not recorded). Some clones in this sample may be carry-over from other donors' samples.

The count of this clonotype is one. The chain is built from TRBV4-3 and TRBJ2-2; possible D gene TRBD1, 6 bases. Germline lookup yields CDR1 LGHNA and CDR2 YSLEER. The CDR3 loop spans 15 amino acids. V lost 1 base to trimming and J lost 5 bases, with 11 bases between them. CDR3 protein: CASSQGTVRTGELFF. For the CDR3, the DNA is TGCGCCAGCAGCCAAGGGACAGTGCGGACCGGGGAGCTGTTTTTT.

The sample holds a few counts of this clonotype. The chain employs TRBV10-1 and TRBJ1-1; no clear D gene. With 6 bases removed from V and 1 base from J, the gap between germline ends came to 15 bases. Per germline, CDR1 WNHNN and CDR2 SYGVQD (reference sequence). This CDR3 has 15 amino acids. This CDR3 is CASSIESGRNTEAFF. As DNA, the CDR3 is TGCGCCAGCAGCATAGAATCAGGAAGGAACACTGAAGCTTTCTTT.

This clonotype has a handful of counts. V gene TRBV3-1 combines with J gene TRBJ1-1; D not certain. The CDR3 spans 15 residues. Germline CDR1 LGHDT, CDR2 YNNKEL (reference sequence). The V gene lost 0 bases and the J gene lost 2 bases, with 10 bases spanning the gap. The CDR3 loop is CASSQDYPGNTEAFF. The DNA for the CDR3 is TGTGCCAGCAGCCAAGATTATCCGGGTAACACTGAAGCTTTCTTT.

The chain employs TRBV4-2 and TRBJ1-2; weak D call: TRBD1 (5 bases). This CDR3 is 14 amino acids long. Germline V gene data show CDR1 as LGHNA and CDR2 as YNFKEQ. Trimming removed 0 bases at V and 4 bases at J, with 9 bases between. The CDR3 nucleotides are TGTGCCAGCAGCCAAGATCTAGGGGCCTATGGCTACACCTTC. Its protein is CASSQDLGAYGYTF.

The chain joins TRBV7-3 to TRBJ2-5; D is uncertain. The V end lost 5 bases, the J end lost 5 bases, and 12 bases lay between the germline ends. The germline V gene encodes CDR1 SGHTA and CDR2 FQGTGA. The CDR3 has 13 amino acids. The CDR3 coding sequence is TGTGCCAGCAGCCCTGCAGGTGCGGAGACCCAGTACTTC. It encodes CASSPAGAETQYF.

This clonotype appeared a few times. V gene TRBV5-5 combines with J gene TRBJ1-2, with D maybe TRBD1 (5 bases). CDR3 length: 13 residues. CDR1 is SGHKS and CDR2 is YYEKEE in the germline V gene (reference sequence). V was trimmed by 4 bases and J by 11 bases, leaving 18 bases between them. This chain's CDR3 is CASSPGGPLGYTF. The CDR3 DNA reads TGTGCCAGCAGCCCCGGGGGACCTCTGGGGTACACCTTC.

The chain carries TRBV7-2 and TRBJ1-6; a possible D gene is TRBD1 (5 bases). The CDR3 runs to 15 residues. Germline V CDR1 and CDR2: SGHTA, FQGNSA. V gave up 5 bases and J gave up 6 bases, with 14 bases separating them. CDR3 loop: CASSLSGRSNSPLHF. For the CDR3, the DNA is TGTGCCAGCAGCCTATCGGGACGGTCTAATTCACCCCTCCACTTT.

There are a few counts of this clonotype. V gene TRBV10-3 combines with J gene TRBJ1-1, with D possibly TRBD1 on 6 matching bases. The CDR3 is made up of 14 amino acids. In germline, CDR1 is ENHRY, CDR2 SYGVKD. V was pared by 6 bases and J by 0 bases, with 11 bases between. DNA of the CDR3: TGTGCCATCAGGGACAGAAGTATGAACACTGAAGCTTTCTTT. Translated: CAIRDRSMNTEAFF.

This clonotype was counted a few times. The V gene is TRBV2, the J gene TRBJ1-2; D remains unclear. The CDR3 spans 10 residues. CDR1 is SNHLY and CDR2 is FYNNEI in the germline V gene. The V end lost 4 bases, the J end lost 4 bases, and 1 base lay between the germline ends. This CDR3 reads CASSVYGYTF. The CDR3 coding sequence is TGTGCCAGCAGTGTCTATGGCTACACCTTC.

The chain combines TRBV6-2 or TRBV6-3 with TRBJ2-7; 7 positions match TRBD2. V lost 6 bases to trimming and J lost 1 base; unmatched junction nucleotides: 6. This CDR3 region has 14 residues. Per germline, CDR1 MNHEY and CDR2 SVGEGT. The CDR3 sequence is CASSHQRGSYEQYF. The CDR3 DNA reads as TGTGCCAGCAGCCACCAGCGGGGATCCTACGAGCAGTACTTC.

This clonotype has at least ten counts. This rearrangement joins TRBV7-2 to TRBJ1-1; no firm D call. Trimming removed 2 bases from V and 2 bases from J, with 9 bases in between. Germline V gives CDR1 SGHTA, CDR2 FQGNSA. The CDR3 is 14 residues long. DNA for the CDR3: TGTGCCAGCAGCTTATATGCCGAAAACACTGAAGCTTTCTTT. It translates to CASSLYAENTEAFF.

The chain uses TRBV20-1 and TRBJ2-3; D might be TRBD1 or TRBD2, each matching 5 bases. The CDR3 is 14 residues long. Germline CDR1 reads DFQATT; CDR2 reads SNEGSKA (reference sequence). With 6 bases removed from V and 5 bases from J, the gap between germline ends came to 18 bases. The DNA of the CDR3 is TGCAGTGCCCCGGGGCTCCAGAAGGGAGATACGCAGTATTTT. Translating gives CSAPGLQKGDTQYF.

This clonotype was seen repeatedly, ten times or more. CDR3 sequence: CASSLRTSLEPQHF. The CDR3 DNA reads as TGTGCCAGCAGCTTAAGGACCAGCCTCGAGCCCCAGCATTTT. V usage is TRBV7-6 and J usage is TRBJ1-5; D not certain. V dropped 2 bases and J dropped 8 bases, with 13 bases sitting between them. Germline V CDR1 and CDR2: SGHVS, FNYEAQ. The CDR3 extends over 14 amino acids.

The rearrangement uses TRBV6-2 or TRBV6-3 and TRBJ1-1, with TRBD1 identical over 7 bases. CDR3 length: 13 residues. V lost 5 bases and J lost 5; bases outside the gene matches: 5. Germline lookup yields CDR1 MNHEY and CDR2 SVGEGT. CDR3 sequence reads: CASSTGTATEAFF. The CDR3 DNA is TGTGCCAGCAGTACCGGGACAGCGACTGAAGCTTTCTTT.

The rearrangement links TRBV5-5 to TRBJ2-2; D may be TRBD1 (6 bases). In germline, CDR1 is SGHKS, CDR2 YYEKEE (reference sequence). This CDR3 region has 13 residues. With 5 bases removed from V and 3 bases from J, the gap between germline ends came to 8 bases. CDR3 sequence: CASRNRDTGELFF. DNA of the CDR3: TGTGCCAGCAGGAACAGGGACACCGGGGAGCTGTTTTTT. Supplemented by reference TRBV5-5 and TRBJ2-2, the full variable domain reads DAGVTQSPTHLIKTRGQQVTLRCSPISGHKSVSWYQQVLGQGPQFIFQYYEKEERGRGNFPDRFSARQFPNYSSELNVNALLLGDSALYLCASRNRDTGELFFGEGSRLTVL.

In DNA, the CDR3 is TGTGCCAGTAGTCTCAATTACAGGGCAGATGAAGCTTTCTTT. This encodes CASSLNYRADEAFF. The rearrangement uses TRBV19 and TRBJ1-1; maybe TRBD1 (6 bases). Germline assignment: CDR1 LNHDA and CDR2 SQIVND (reference sequence). V lost 5 bases, J lost 7 bases, and 17 bases lay in between. This CDR3 contains 14 residues.

This clonotype was counted once. V gene TRBV6-1 combines with J gene TRBJ2-5, with 7 bases matching TRBD2. V trimming: 11 bases; J trimming: 2 bases; junction bases outside the gene matches: 8. Germline V gene lookup returns CDR1 MNHNS and CDR2 SASEGT. CDR3 length equals 13 residues. The DNA of the CDR3 is TGTGCCGGTCGGGGGACTACGCAAGAGACCCAGTACTTC. Translating gives CAGRGTTQETQYF.

This clonotype turned up a few times. The V call is TRBV6-5, the J call TRBJ2-2; TRBD1 is a possible D gene (5 bases). There are 17 residues in the CDR3. Trimming stripped 6 bases from V and 3 bases from J, with 20 bases between. CDR1 is MNHEY and CDR2 is SVGAGI in the germline V gene. The CDR3 sequence: CASSPHDSPLDTGELFF. The CDR3 DNA follows: TGTGCCAGCAGCCCGCATGACAGCCCCCTAGACACCGGGGAGCTGTTTTTT.

The gene calls are TRBV12-3 or TRBV12-4 and TRBJ1-3; 12 bases are shared with TRBD1. The trim removed 4 bases at V and 1 base at J, leaving 11 bases unmatched. The CDR3 spans 19 residues. CDR3 DNA: TGTGCCAGCAGTTCCGGGACAGGGGGCGTTGGATGGTCTGGAAACACCATATATTTT. This encodes CASSSGTGGVGWSGNTIYF.

In its sample, this clonotype was seen many times. This sequence joins TRBV7-2 and TRBJ1-3; perhaps TRBD1 as D (5 bases). V dropped 2 bases and J dropped 4 bases, with 21 bases sitting between them. The CDR3 is made up of 18 amino acids. Germline values: CDR1 SGHTA, CDR2 FQGNSA. The CDR3 coding sequence is TGTGCCAGCAGCTTACCAACAGCCTGGGACGATGACGGAAACACCATATATTTT. Amino acid sequence: CASSLPTAWDDDGNTIYF.

The chain combines TRBV12-3 or TRBV12-4 with TRBJ1-2; 8 bases align to TRBD1. V was pared by 1 base and J by 1 base, with 2 bases of the junction left unmatched. This CDR3 spans 15 amino acids. The CDR3 region is CASSLETGVNYGYTF. The CDR3 DNA follows: TGTGCCAGCAGTTTAGAGACAGGGGTTAACTATGGCTACACCTTC.

The chain joins TRBV5-1 to TRBJ1-2; D unclear. From germline, CDR1 is SGHRS and CDR2 YFSETQ. This CDR3 is built from 14 residues. Trimming removed 7 bases at V and 8 bases at J, with 21 bases between. In DNA, the CDR3 is TGCGCCAGCGGCGACTCTAACCAGTCGGGGGGCTACACCTTC. Translated: CASGDSNQSGGYTF. Filled out from reference TRBV5-1 and TRBJ1-2, the complete variable domain reads KAGVTQTPRYLIKTRGQQVTLSCSPISGHRSVSWYQQTPGQGLQFLFEYFSETQRNKGNFPGRFSGRQFSNSRSEMNVSTLELGDSALYLCASGDSNQSGGYTFGSGTRLTVV.

Only a few counts were recorded for this clonotype. The chain has TRBV14 and TRBJ2-3; 10 positions match TRBD2. Trimming at V came to 6 bases and at J to 5 bases, leaving 11 bases not matched to a gene. From germline, CDR1 is SGHDN and CDR2 FVKESK. The CDR3 loop spans 16 amino acids. CDR3 bases: TGTGCCAGCAGTCTTCGGACTAGCGGAGTAAAAGATACGCAGTATTTT. This sequence encodes CASSLRTSGVKDTQYF.

The table lists this clonotype with a few counts. V and J are TRBV2 and TRBJ2-7, with D unclear. The CDR3 is made up of 16 amino acids. V lost 0 bases and J lost 3, with 15 bases in between. Germline V CDR1 and CDR2: SNHLY, FYNNEI. CDR3 loop: CASSEAGGYKVYEQYF. CDR3 sequence (DNA): TGTGCCAGCAGTGAAGCGGGCGGTTATAAGGTCTACGAGCAGTACTTC.

V gene TRBV20-1 combines with J gene TRBJ1-5; 7 bases align to TRBD1. Germline loops: CDR1 DFQATT, CDR2 SNEGSKA (reference sequence). The ends lost 6 bases at V and 1 base at J; junction bases unmatched: 9. The CDR3 consists of 15 residues. The chain's CDR3 is CSADTGEVSNQPQHF. CDR3 nucleotides: TGCAGTGCAGACACAGGGGAGGTGAGCAATCAGCCCCAGCATTTT.

V is TRBV6-2 or TRBV6-3 and J is TRBJ1-6; 9 positions match TRBD1. Per the germline V gene, CDR1 is MNHEY and CDR2 is SVGEGT. The CDR3 has 13 amino acids. Losses at the gene ends were 5 bases for V and 9 bases for J; bases not matched to a gene: 2. Here the CDR3 reads CASSRQGGSPLHF. The DNA of the CDR3 is TGTGCCAGCAGTCGACAGGGGGGTTCACCCCTCCACTTT.

V and J are TRBV20-1 and TRBJ1-5, with no clear D. This CDR3 has 12 amino acids. V lost 5 bases and J 4 bases, leaving 9 bases between the germline ends. Germline CDR1 reads DFQATT; CDR2 reads SNEGSKA (reference sequence). As DNA, the CDR3 is TGCAGTGCTTGGAGACGGAATCAGCCCCAGCATTTT. This sequence encodes CSAWRRNQPQHF.